This paragraph reports one TCR beta chain. This clone's antigen is unknown. Base qualities were left out, and no much larger clone turns up one base away. This sample is part of a study of T cell repertoires in cytomegalovirus infection (dated by TCRdb to between 2019 and 2020). Turning to the overall study: Donor HLA type was relevant to the analysis, because carriage of CMV infection together with the matching HLA type was indicated by public TCR beta signatures.

V is cut by 3 bases and J by 2 bases, and the space between the germline ends is 14 bases. Per the germline V gene (reference sequence), LGHDT is the CDR1 and YNNKEL is the CDR2. There are 16 amino acids in the CDR3, from cysteine to phenylalanine inclusive. Just the 48-base CDR3 DNA is kept, in frame starting at base 1. This sample was sequenced with an Illumina HiSeq 1500. The public reads were run again by TCRdb, first through fastp at Q25 and then through MiXCR, and only productive beta chains were kept. Every distinct CDR3 protein forms one entry, paired with its most common genes and DNA. In this sample the table shows fewer than 550,000 distinct CDR3 sequences, more than 15% of which occur a single time. The biggest ten clones account for 20% to 30% of the sample. General study outcomes and caveats: Cumulative frequency of public TCR beta family members discriminated carriers of CMV infection plus the relevant HLA type in this cohort and an independent roughly 350-donor cohort. The ex vivo response was dominated by HLA-C-restricted CMV-specific TCR beta clonotypes, which also provided the single most frequent clonotype in two of eight donors.

The sequencing input was CD8+ T cells from PBMCs. Recombination connected TRBV3-1 to TRBJ2-1; TRBD2 is a possible D gene, resting on 7 matching bases. This sequence was found in a human donor in good health (CMV status not recorded). Some clones in this sample may be carry-over from other donors' samples. The CDR3 loop reads CASSQGGGLTYNEQFF. At the DNA level, the sequence is TGTGCCAGCAGCCAGGGGGGGGGGCTTACCTACAATGAGCAGTTCTTC.